This paragraph covers one TCR beta chain sequence. These data are taken from a study of blood T cells in healthy people across ages. For every donor, a draw yielded around 10 milliliters of peripheral blood. The ends were cut back, 4 bases at V and 2 bases at J, with 9 bases in the middle. The CDR3 covers 14 residues. Germline CDR1 and CDR2: MNHEY and SMNVEV (reference sequence). Together with a sample-barcoded 5' primer, a J-beta primer mix was included in a second PCR lasting roughly 6 to 12 cycles. TCRdb redid the calling of the 5' RACE reads with MiXCR, one entry per CDR3 protein. The sample lists about 1.5 million distinct CDR3 sequences; 35% to 45% were seen once.

The specimen was blood. This chain joins TRBV27 and TRBJ2-4; D possibly corresponds to TRBD2 (5 bases). This receptor was identified in a woman in her late teens or twenties in good health. The CDR3 protein is CASSSTGTKNIQYF. The CDR3 DNA is TGTGCCAGCAGTTCCACCGGGACCAAAAACATTCAGTACTTC.